This T cell receptor beta chain emerged from a study of CD4+ T cells in melanoma. Study-level results: In melanoma, neoantigen-specific CD4+ T cells reportedly differed in differentiation state.

Sequenced by immunoSEQ multiplex PCR; TCRdb stores in-frame clones only, minus some. The table records over 130,000 clones, about 90% of them present only once. As to this clone: No antigen is known for it.

CDR3 length: 17 residues. V usage is TRBV7-5 and J usage is TRBJ2-1; TRBD2, the D gene given by the table, was not confirmed from the DNA. TRBV7-5 is assigned pseudogene status. The clonotype comes from a human donor with melanoma. The CDR3 DNA reads as TGTGCCAGAAGCCCAAGGAGGGCGGGTCGCTACTACAATGAGCAGTTCTTC. Translated: CARSPRRAGRYYNEQFF.